The 21 T cell receptor beta chains presented below share a single source sample, sequenced in a study of blood T cell repertoires in COVID-19. Profiling relied on immunoSEQ multiplex PCR, and the TCRdb table lists in-frame clones only, not all of them. The sample has 210,000 or so clones, roughly 86% seen once; the top ten hold 2.7%. Sequenced sample: peripheral blood. Receptor source: a woman aged 60-75 years with acute or convalescent COVID-19.

This chain connects TRBV5-5 to TRBJ2-1; the D gene is possibly TRBD1 (6 bases). In germline, CDR1 is SGHKS, CDR2 YYEKEE (reference sequence). The V and J ends lost 0 bases and 8 bases respectively, with 15 bases between them. The CDR3 totals 15 residues. The CDR3 sequence is CASSLGGQSKDEQFF. As DNA, the CDR3 is TGTGCCAGCAGCTTGGGGGGGCAGTCTAAGGATGAGCAGTTCTTC.

V usage is TRBV27 and J usage is TRBJ2-1; 8 bases map to TRBD1. This CDR3 contains 16 residues. J gave up 5 bases and V 7 bases, and 13 bases lay outside the gene matches. The germline gives CDR1 MNHEY, CDR2 SMNVEV (reference sequence). The CDR3 loop is CASTLAPLQGDNEQFF. In DNA, the CDR3 is TGTGCCAGCACCCTAGCCCCCCTACAGGGGGACAATGAGCAGTTCTTC.

The V call is TRBV5-1, the J call TRBJ1-1; D possibly corresponds to TRBD1 (5 bases). The ends were cut back, 0 bases at V and 4 bases at J, with 10 bases in the middle. The germline V gene encodes CDR1 SGHRS and CDR2 YFSETQ. The CDR3 extends over 14 amino acids. The CDR3 DNA follows: TGCGCCAGCAGCTTGGTAATGGGGGGCACTGAAGCTTTCTTT. Translating gives CASSLVMGGTEAFF.

The chain couples TRBV18 to TRBJ2-7; a possible D gene is TRBD1 (5 bases). The V gene lost 3 bases and the J gene lost 2 bases, with 14 bases spanning the gap. Germline CDR1 is KGHSH and CDR2 is LQKENI. This CDR3 has 15 residues. CDR3 loop: CASSPGRAGPYEQYF. The CDR3 coding sequence is TGTGCCAGCTCACCCGGGCGAGCAGGGCCCTACGAGCAGTACTTC.

The chain joins TRBV3-1 (or the pseudogene TRBV3-2) to TRBJ1-6; D is undetermined. Trimming cost V 0 bases and J 11 bases, with 11 bases left between them. The CDR3 totals 14 residues. CDR1 and CDR2 (germline): LGHDT, YNNKEL (reference sequence). The CDR3 spells CASSQDFGRPPLHF. CDR3 nucleotide sequence: TGTGCCAGCAGCCAAGATTTTGGGAGGCCACCCCTCCACTTT.

CDR3 amino acids: CAWSYDILTQPQHF. The DNA of the CDR3 is TGTGCCTGGAGTTATGACATTTTGACTCAGCCCCAGCATTTT. V and J are TRBV30 and TRBJ1-5; D unclear. This CDR3 is built from 14 residues. V gave up 2 bases and J gave up 6 bases, with 14 bases separating them. CDR1 and CDR2 (germline): GTSNPN, SVGIG (reference sequence). Full variable domain (outside the CDR3, taken from reference TRBV30 and TRBJ1-5): SQTIHQWPATLVQPVGSPLSLECTVEGTSNPNLYWYRQAAGRGLQLLFYSVGIGQISSEVPQNLSASRPQDRQFILSSKKLLLSDSGFYLCAWSYDILTQPQHFGDGTRLSIL.

The V call is TRBV12-3 or TRBV12-4, the J call TRBJ2-1, with a weak D call TRBD2 (5 bases). V was trimmed by 3 bases and J by 3 bases, leaving 6 bases between them. The CDR3 has 13 amino acids. CDR3 sequence (DNA): TGTGCCAGCAGTTTGCGGGTCTACAATGAGCAGTTCTTC. Its translation: CASSLRVYNEQFF.

The chain links TRBV7-8 to TRBJ1-4, with unresolved D. Germline values: CDR1 SGHVS, CDR2 FQNEAQ. The CDR3 loop spans 15 amino acids. V dropped 0 bases and J dropped 1 base, with 6 bases sitting between them. The CDR3 loop reads CASSLAQITNEKLFF. The CDR3 DNA reads as TGTGCCAGCAGCTTAGCCCAGATAACTAATGAAAAACTGTTTTTT.

The chain couples TRBV6-5 to TRBJ1-3; 7 bases match TRBD1. This CDR3 region has 15 residues. Germline V gene sequence: CDR1 MNHEY, CDR2 SVGAGI. V dropped 6 bases and J dropped 0; count of bases not matched to a gene: 5. CDR3 sequence reads: CASSRGQDSGNTIYF. The CDR3 coding sequence is TGTGCCAGCAGCCGCGGACAGGACTCTGGAAACACCATATATTTT.

The chain uses TRBV25-1 and TRBJ2-5; perhaps TRBD2 as D (7 bases). Germline lookup yields CDR1 MGHDK and CDR2 SYGVNS. V was shortened by 1 base and J by 5 bases, with 17 bases between the two germline ends. The CDR3 spans 16 residues. The CDR3 spells CASSELGGGPEETQYF. The CDR3 nucleotides read TGTGCCAGCAGTGAATTAGGGGGAGGGCCCGAGGAGACCCAGTACTTC.

V gene TRBV25-1 combines with J gene TRBJ2-5; perhaps TRBD1 as D (7 bases). The V gene lost 7 bases and the J gene lost 4 bases, with 19 bases spanning the gap. The CDR3 is 15 residues long. Germline loops: CDR1 MGHDK, CDR2 SYGVNS. CDR3 residues: CASTRGAERGETQYF. The CDR3 DNA reads TGTGCCAGCACCAGGGGGGCCGAGAGGGGAGAGACCCAGTACTTC.

The chain recombines TRBV19 with TRBJ1-4; D uncertain. Trimming pared 3 bases from V and 6 bases from J, leaving 11 bases between. CDR3 length: 14 amino acids. Germline-derived CDR1 and CDR2 are LNHDA and SQIVND (reference sequence). The CDR3 coding sequence is TGTGCCAGTAGTATGGACTCCCGGGATGAAAAACTGTTTTTT. This codes for CASSMDSRDEKLFF.

The sample holds a few counts of this clone. The chain carries TRBV4-3 and TRBJ2-3, with 9 bases aligning to TRBD2. There are 17 residues in the CDR3. Trimming took 1 base from V and 2 from J; bases not matched to a gene: 7. CDR1 LGHNA and CDR2 YSLEER come from the germline V gene. The chain's CDR3 is CASSQGLAGALTDTQYF. The CDR3 DNA reads TGCGCCAGCAGCCAAGGGTTAGCGGGGGCCCTCACAGATACGCAGTATTTT.

This chain uses TRBV6-2 or TRBV6-3 with TRBJ1-6, with D possibly TRBD1 on 6 matching bases. Germline-derived CDR1 and CDR2 are MNHEY and SVGEGT. V was clipped by 6 bases and J by 7 bases, with 22 bases between them. This CDR3 has 17 amino acids. The CDR3, as DNA: TGTGCCAGCAGCACTGGCCTCTCGACAGGTGGAAATTCACCCCTCCACTTT. Residues: CASSTGLSTGGNSPLHF.

The rearrangement joins TRBV5-4 to TRBJ1-2; D remains unclear. The CDR3 is made up of 12 amino acids. Per the germline V gene, CDR1 is SGHNT and CDR2 is YYREEE (reference sequence). V was clipped by 5 bases and J by 1 base, with 6 bases between them. In nucleotides, the CDR3 is TGTGCCAGCAGTTCAGATAACTATGGCTACACCTTC. Its protein product is CASSSDNYGYTF. Supplemented by reference TRBV5-4 and TRBJ1-2, the full variable domain reads ETGVTQSPTHLIKTRGQQVTLRCSSQSGHNTVSWYQQALGQGPQFIFQYYREEENGRGNFPPRFSGLQFPNYSSELNVNALELDDSALYLCASSSDNYGYTFGSGTRLTVV.

The V gene is TRBV5-1, the J gene TRBJ2-7; 9 nucleotides line up with TRBD1. This CDR3 has 14 residues. Trimming removed 4 bases from V and 3 bases from J; junction bases left unmatched: 5. Per germline, CDR1 SGHRS and CDR2 YFSETQ. CDR3 sequence reads: CASSRRTGDYEQYF. The CDR3 nucleotides are TGCGCCAGCAGCCGCCGGACAGGGGACTACGAGCAGTACTTC.

This chain uses TRBV15 with TRBJ2-1, with unresolved D. The CDR3 runs to 14 residues. Germline assignment: CDR1 LNHNV and CDR2 YYDKDF (reference sequence). Trimming removed 8 bases at V and 3 bases at J, with 14 bases between. CDR3 amino acids: CATQPGGNYNEQFF. DNA for the CDR3: TGTGCCACCCAACCCGGCGGAAACTACAATGAGCAGTTCTTC.

The CDR3 nucleotides read TGCGCCAGCAGCAAGACAGGGGAGAAGAGTTACGAGCAGTACTTC. Residues: CASSKTGEKSYEQYF. The rearrangement joins TRBV5-1 to TRBJ2-7; 8 bases agree with TRBD1. This CDR3 is built from 15 residues. The ends lost 4 bases at V and 4 bases at J; junction bases unmatched: 10. CDR1 and CDR2 from the germline V gene are SGHRS and YFSETQ.

The V call is TRBV4-1, the J call TRBJ2-6; perhaps TRBD1 as D (6 bases). The V gene's germline CDR1 is MGHRA and CDR2 YSYEKL. The V end was cut by 1 base, the J end by 0 bases, with 13 bases between. There are 18 residues in the CDR3. This CDR3 reads CASSQGRGTLSGANVLTF. CDR3 in DNA: TGCGCCAGCAGCCAAGGCAGGGGAACCCTCTCTGGGGCCAACGTCCTGACTTTC.

The chain links TRBV6-5 to TRBJ2-5; TRBD1 is a possible D gene (6 bases). Germline CDR1 reads MNHEY; CDR2 reads SVGAGI. The CDR3 loop spans 12 amino acids. With 8 bases removed from V and 0 bases from J, the gap between germline ends came to 7 bases. CDR3 loop: CASWDNQETQYF. The CDR3 DNA sequence: TGTGCCAGCTGGGACAACCAAGAGACCCAGTACTTC.

The V gene is TRBV6-1, the J gene TRBJ2-7; TRBD1 matches at 8 bases. This CDR3 is built from 14 residues. The germline V gene encodes CDR1 MNHNS and CDR2 SASEGT. V shed 7 bases and J 0 bases; nucleotides not matched to a gene: 5. CDR3 coding DNA: TGTGCCAGCAAATCCGGACAGGGCTCCTACGAGCAGTACTTC. It yields the protein CASKSGQGSYEQYF.